A selection of T cell receptor beta chains follows, all from one sample in a study of identical twins. TCRdb reprocessed the 5' RACE reads via MiXCR and lists one record per CDR3 protein. The sample has under 250,000 distinct CDR3 sequences, 9.5% to 15% seen once. This same sample was also taken into another study, of yellow fever vaccine responses in identical twins.

The specimen sequenced was memory (CD45RO+) T cells sorted from blood. The receptors here all came from a woman between 18 and 29 years old in good health. Both conserved end residues are part of each CDR3. A D gene is named only where the DNA matches it firmly.

J: TRBJ2-7
V: TRBV7-9
D: TRBD2
CDR3: CASSLVAGVWSYEQYF

J: TRBJ2-5
V: TRBV19
D: -
CDR3: CASSIAGGTQYF

J: TRBJ2-3
V: TRBV5-1
D: -
CDR3: CASSLGGLSDTQYF

J: TRBJ2-3
V: TRBV25-1
D: TRBD2
CDR3: CASSERLAGGDTQYF

J: TRBJ1-2
V: TRBV28
D: -
CDR3: CASTQGGYGYTF

J: TRBJ2-2
V: TRBV28
D: -
CDR3: CATGSGELFF

J: TRBJ2-3
V: TRBV24-1
D: -
CDR3: CATRWTDHTQYF

J: TRBJ1-1
V: TRBV5-4
D: -
CDR3: CASSAGVGTEAFF

J: TRBJ2-3
V: TRBV7-9
D: -
CDR3: CASSSDSWEDTQYF

J: TRBJ1-1
V: TRBV10-3
D: -
CDR3: CAISEGRVDTEAFF

J: TRBJ1-6
V: TRBV5-4
D: -
CDR3: CASSLGCGMTSPLHF

J: TRBJ2-1
V: TRBV7-8
D: TRBD2
CDR3: CASSDTQTSGRHEQFF

J: TRBJ2-5
V: TRBV30
D: -
CDR3: CAWSPGLPIQETQYF

J: TRBJ2-4
V: TRBV5-1
D: TRBD1
CDR3: CASSQRDRGENIQYF

J: TRBJ2-3
V: TRBV15
D: -
CDR3: CATSSSKKRSTDTQYF

J: TRBJ2-2
V: TRBV6-6
D: TRBD1
CDR3: CASQGQRTGELFF

J: TRBJ2-7
V: TRBV28
D: TRBD2
CDR3: CASSFVAGGDYEQYF

J: TRBJ2-3
V: TRBV20-1
D: TRBD2
CDR3: CSASGGGGTDTQYF

J: TRBJ2-5
V: TRBV5-6
D: -
CDR3: CASSGVGRGRETQYF

J: TRBJ2-4
V: TRBV24-1
D: TRBD1
CDR3: CATSDPGQGAAKNIQYF

J: TRBJ2-3
V: TRBV20-1
D: -
CDR3: CSCDSPYTDTQYF

J: TRBJ2-1
V: TRBV19
D: TRBD2
CDR3: CASSILSPGGNEQFF

J: TRBJ1-4
V: TRBV3-1
D: -
CDR3: CASSLGGKLFF

J: TRBJ2-7
V: TRBV11-1
D: -
CDR3: CASTENNYEQYF

J: TRBJ1-4
V: TRBV28
D: TRBD1
CDR3: CASSFGGTGGEKLFF

J: TRBJ2-1
V: TRBV20-1
D: -
CDR3: CSAAPLFGGAGRGKQFF

J: TRBJ2-5
V: TRBV7-2
D: -
CDR3: CASSSILQGPQYF

J: TRBJ2-7
V: TRBV13
D: TRBD1
CDR3: CASSTRQGAGYEQYF

J: TRBJ2-1
V: TRBV7-8
D: -
CDR3: CASSLGDTGLGRAEQFF

J: TRBJ2-3
V: TRBV6-2/TRBV6-3
D: TRBD2
CDR3: CASSRLAGADTQYF

J: TRBJ2-7
V: TRBV2
D: -
CDR3: CASSDVVFMSYEQYF

J: TRBJ1-5
V: TRBV19
D: TRBD1
CDR3: CASSTGGQPQHF

J: TRBJ2-7
V: TRBV20-1
D: -
CDR3: CSAQWSFTTYEQYF

J: TRBJ2-3
V: TRBV7-3
D: TRBD2
CDR3: CASSSRLAGGPVADTQYF

J: TRBJ2-5
V: TRBV29-1
D: TRBD2
CDR3: CSVRTSVEGETQYF

J: TRBJ2-3
V: TRBV7-9
D: TRBD1
CDR3: CASSATGTGPDTQYF

J: TRBJ2-7
V: TRBV20-1
D: -
CDR3: CSANRVTYEQYF

J: TRBJ2-5
V: TRBV4-3
D: -
CDR3: CASSPDRLVGTETQYF

J: TRBJ1-5
V: TRBV11-2
D: -
CDR3: CASSLGMGNQPQHF

J: TRBJ2-3
V: TRBV28
D: -
CDR3: CASSSAAGGQYF

J: TRBJ2-1
V: TRBV11-2
D: TRBD2
CDR3: CASSPKKLAGVLNEQFF

J: TRBJ2-1
V: TRBV28
D: TRBD1
CDR3: CASSPSGTGGNEQFF

J: TRBJ2-3
V: TRBV2
D: -
CDR3: CASSRGGSMDTQYF

J: TRBJ2-2
V: TRBV20-1
D: TRBD1
CDR3: CSAGQGARTGELFF

J: TRBJ2-5
V: TRBV10-3
D: -
CDR3: CAISTGETQYF

J: TRBJ2-3
V: TRBV30
D: TRBD1
CDR3: CAGTGGSADTQYF

J: TRBJ2-2
V: TRBV7-2
D: -
CDR3: CASSLRGSSTGELFF

J: TRBJ2-5
V: TRBV5-5
D: -
CDR3: CASSLDWGETQYF

J: TRBJ2-5
V: TRBV18
D: -
CDR3: CASSPGQETQYF

J: TRBJ1-4
V: TRBV3-1
D: -
CDR3: CASSRNRETNEKLFF

J: TRBJ2-7
V: TRBV6-5
D: -
CDR3: CASSYSSASTYEQYF